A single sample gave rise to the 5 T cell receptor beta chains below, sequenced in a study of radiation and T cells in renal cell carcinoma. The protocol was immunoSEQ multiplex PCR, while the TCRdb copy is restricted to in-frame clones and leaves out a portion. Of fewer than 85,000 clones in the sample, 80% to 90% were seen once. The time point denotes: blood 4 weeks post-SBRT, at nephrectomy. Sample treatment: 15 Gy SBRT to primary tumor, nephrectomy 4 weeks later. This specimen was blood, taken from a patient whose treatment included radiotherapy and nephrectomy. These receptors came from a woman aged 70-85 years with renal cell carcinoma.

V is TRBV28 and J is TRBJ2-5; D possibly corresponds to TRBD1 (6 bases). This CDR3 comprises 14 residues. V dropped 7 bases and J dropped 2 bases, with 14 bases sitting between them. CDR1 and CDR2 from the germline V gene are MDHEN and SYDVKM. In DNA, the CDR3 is TGTGCCAGCAAACAGGGACAAATACAAGAGACCCAGTACTTC. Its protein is CASKQGQIQETQYF.

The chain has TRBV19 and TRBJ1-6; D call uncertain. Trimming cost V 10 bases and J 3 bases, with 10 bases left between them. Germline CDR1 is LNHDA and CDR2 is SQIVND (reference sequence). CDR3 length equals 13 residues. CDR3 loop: CATATDYNSPLHF. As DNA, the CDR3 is TGTGCCACCGCCACGGACTATAATTCACCCCTCCACTTT.

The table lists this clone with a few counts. CDR3 region: CASSSGQGTYTGELFF. CDR3 coding DNA: TGTGCCAGCAGCTCTGGACAGGGGACGTACACCGGGGAGCTGTTTTTT. This chain joins TRBV7-3 and TRBJ2-2; 9 positions match TRBD1. This CDR3 is 16 amino acids long. With V trimmed by 4 bases and J by 3 bases, 6 bases remained unmatched. The germline gives CDR1 SGHTA, CDR2 FQGTGA.

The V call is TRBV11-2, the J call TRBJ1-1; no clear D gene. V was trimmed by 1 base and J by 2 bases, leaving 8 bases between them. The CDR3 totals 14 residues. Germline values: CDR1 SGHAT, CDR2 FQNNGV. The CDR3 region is CASSLGPTNTEAFF. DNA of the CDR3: TGTGCCAGCAGCTTAGGACCTACAAACACTGAAGCTTTCTTT.

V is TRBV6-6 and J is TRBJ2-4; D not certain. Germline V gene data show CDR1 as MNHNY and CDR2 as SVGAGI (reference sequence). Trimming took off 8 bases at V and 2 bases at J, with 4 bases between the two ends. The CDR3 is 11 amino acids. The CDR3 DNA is TGTGCCAGCGTATCCAAAAACATTCAGTACTTC. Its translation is CASVSKNIQYF.